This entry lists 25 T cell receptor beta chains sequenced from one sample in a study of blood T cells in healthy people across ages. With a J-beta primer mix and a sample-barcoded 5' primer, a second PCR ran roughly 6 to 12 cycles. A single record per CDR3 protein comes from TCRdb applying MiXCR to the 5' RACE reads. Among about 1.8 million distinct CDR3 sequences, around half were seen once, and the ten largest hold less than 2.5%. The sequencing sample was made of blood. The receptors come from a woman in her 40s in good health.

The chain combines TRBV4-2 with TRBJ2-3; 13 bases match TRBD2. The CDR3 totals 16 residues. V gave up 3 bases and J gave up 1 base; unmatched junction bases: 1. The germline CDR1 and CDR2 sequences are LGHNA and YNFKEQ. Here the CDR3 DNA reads TGTGCCAGCAGCCACGGGACTAGCGGGGGCACAGATACGCAGTATTTT. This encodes CASSHGTSGGTDTQYF.

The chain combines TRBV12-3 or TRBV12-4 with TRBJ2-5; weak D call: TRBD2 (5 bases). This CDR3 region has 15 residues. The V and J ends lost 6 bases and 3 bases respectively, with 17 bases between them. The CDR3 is CASSLGRESEETQYF. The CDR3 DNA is TGTGCCAGCAGCCTAGGGAGAGAATCTGAAGAGACCCAGTACTTC.

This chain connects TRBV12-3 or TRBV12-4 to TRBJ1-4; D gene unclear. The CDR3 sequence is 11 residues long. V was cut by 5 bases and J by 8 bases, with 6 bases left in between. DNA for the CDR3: TGTGCCAGCAGTGTAACCGAAAAACTGTTTTTT. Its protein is CASSVTEKLFF.

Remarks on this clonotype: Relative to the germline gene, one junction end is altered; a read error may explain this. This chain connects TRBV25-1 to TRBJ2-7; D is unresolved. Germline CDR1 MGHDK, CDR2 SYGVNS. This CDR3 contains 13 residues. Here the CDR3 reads CASSEVNSCEQYF. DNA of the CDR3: TGTGCCAGCAGTGAAGTCAATTCCTGCGAGCAGTACTTC.

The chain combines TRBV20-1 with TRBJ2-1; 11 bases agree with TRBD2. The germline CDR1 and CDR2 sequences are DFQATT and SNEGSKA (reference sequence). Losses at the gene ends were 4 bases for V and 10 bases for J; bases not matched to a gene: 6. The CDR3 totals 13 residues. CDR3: CSAIMSSGGEQFF. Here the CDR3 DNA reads TGCAGTGCTATAATGTCTAGCGGGGGGGAGCAGTTCTTC.

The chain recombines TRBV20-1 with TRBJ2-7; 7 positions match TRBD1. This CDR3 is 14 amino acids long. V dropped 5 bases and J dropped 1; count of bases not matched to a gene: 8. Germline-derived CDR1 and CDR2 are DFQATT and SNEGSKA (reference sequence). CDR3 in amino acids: CSAWAGGESYEQYF. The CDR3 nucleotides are TGCAGTGCTTGGGCAGGGGGTGAGTCCTACGAGCAGTACTTC.

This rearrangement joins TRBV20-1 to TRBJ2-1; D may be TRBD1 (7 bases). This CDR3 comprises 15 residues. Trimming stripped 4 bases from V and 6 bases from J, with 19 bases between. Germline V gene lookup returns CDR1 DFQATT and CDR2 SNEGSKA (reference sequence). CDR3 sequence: CSAKPGGRGVNEQFF. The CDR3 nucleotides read TGCAGTGCTAAGCCCGGGGGCAGGGGGGTCAATGAGCAGTTCTTC.

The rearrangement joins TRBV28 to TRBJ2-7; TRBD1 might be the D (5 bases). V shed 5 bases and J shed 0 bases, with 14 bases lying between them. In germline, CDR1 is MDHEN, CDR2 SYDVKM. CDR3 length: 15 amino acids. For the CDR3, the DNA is TGTGCCAGCAGTACCCGACAGCATGGCTCCTACGAGCAGTACTTC. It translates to CASSTRQHGSYEQYF.

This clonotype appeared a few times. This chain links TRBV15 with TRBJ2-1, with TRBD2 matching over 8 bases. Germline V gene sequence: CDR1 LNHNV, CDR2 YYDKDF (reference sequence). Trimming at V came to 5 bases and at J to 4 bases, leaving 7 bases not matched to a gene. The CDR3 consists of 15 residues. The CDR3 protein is CATSVGPGGYNEQFF. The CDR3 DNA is TGTGCCACCAGCGTGGGCCCGGGAGGGTACAATGAGCAGTTCTTC.

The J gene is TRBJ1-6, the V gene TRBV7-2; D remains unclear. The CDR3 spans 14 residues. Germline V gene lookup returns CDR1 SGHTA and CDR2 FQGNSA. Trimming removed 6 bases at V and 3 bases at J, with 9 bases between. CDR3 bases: TGTGCCAGCAGGGGAGCCTACTATAATTCACCCCTCCACTTT. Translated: CASRGAYYNSPLHF.

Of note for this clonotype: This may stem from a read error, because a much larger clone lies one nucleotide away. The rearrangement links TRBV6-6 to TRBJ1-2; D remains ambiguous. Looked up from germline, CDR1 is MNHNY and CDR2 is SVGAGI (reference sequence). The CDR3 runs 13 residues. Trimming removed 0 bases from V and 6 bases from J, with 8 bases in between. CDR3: CASSYSSGNGYTF. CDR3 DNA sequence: TGTGCCAGCAGTTACTCGTCCGGGAATGGCTACACCTTC.

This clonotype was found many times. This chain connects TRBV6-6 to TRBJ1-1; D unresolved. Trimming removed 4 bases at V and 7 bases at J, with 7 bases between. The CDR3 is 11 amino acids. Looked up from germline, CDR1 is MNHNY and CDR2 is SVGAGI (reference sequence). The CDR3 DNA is TGTGCCAGCAGTTTTACAGTTGAAGCTTTCTTT. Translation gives CASSFTVEAFF.

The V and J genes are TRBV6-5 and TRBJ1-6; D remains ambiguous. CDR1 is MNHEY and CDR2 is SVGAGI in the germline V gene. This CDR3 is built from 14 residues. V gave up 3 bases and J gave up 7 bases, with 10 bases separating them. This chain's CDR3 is CASSYTALNSPLHF. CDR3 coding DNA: TGTGCCAGCAGTTATACAGCCCTGAATTCACCCCTCCACTTT.

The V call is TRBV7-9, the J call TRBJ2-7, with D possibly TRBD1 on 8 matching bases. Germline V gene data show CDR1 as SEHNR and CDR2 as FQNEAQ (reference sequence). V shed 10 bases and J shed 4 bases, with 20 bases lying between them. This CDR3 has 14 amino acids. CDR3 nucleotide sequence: TGTGCCACCGAAGGGGGGGACAGGCGATACGAGCAGTACTTC. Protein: CATEGGDRRYEQYF.

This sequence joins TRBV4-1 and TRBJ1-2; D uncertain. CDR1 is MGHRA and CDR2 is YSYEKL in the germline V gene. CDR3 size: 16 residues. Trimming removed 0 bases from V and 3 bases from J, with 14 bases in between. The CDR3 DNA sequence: TGCGCCAGCAGCCAAGAGGAGCGGCAGGCCTACTATGGCTACACCTTC. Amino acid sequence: CASSQEERQAYYGYTF.

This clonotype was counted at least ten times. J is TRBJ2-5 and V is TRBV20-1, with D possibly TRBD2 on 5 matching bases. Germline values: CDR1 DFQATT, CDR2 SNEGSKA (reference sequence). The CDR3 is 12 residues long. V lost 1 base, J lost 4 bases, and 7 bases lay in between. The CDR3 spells CSARVRGETQYF. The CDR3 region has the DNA TGCAGTGCTAGAGTTCGGGGAGAGACCCAGTACTTC.

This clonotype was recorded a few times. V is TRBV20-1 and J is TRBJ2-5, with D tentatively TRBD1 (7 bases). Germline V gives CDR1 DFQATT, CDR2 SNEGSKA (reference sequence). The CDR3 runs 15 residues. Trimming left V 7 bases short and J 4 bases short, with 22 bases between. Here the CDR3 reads CSVKEWAGGGETQYF. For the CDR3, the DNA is TGCAGTGTCAAGGAATGGGCAGGGGGAGGAGAGACCCAGTACTTC.

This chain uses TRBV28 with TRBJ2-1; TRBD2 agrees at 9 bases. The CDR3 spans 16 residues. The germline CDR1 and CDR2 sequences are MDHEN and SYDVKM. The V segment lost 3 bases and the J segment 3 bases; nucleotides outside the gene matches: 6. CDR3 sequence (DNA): TGTGCCAGCAGTTTGACATCTAGCGGGATCTACAATGAGCAGTTCTTC. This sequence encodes CASSLTSSGIYNEQFF.

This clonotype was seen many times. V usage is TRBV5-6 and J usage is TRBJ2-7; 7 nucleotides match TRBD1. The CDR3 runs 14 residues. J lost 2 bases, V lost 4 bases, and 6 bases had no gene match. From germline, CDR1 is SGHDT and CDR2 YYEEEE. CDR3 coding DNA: TGTGCCAGCAGCCTCAGCGACAGGGCCTACGAGCAGTACTTC. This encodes CASSLSDRAYEQYF.

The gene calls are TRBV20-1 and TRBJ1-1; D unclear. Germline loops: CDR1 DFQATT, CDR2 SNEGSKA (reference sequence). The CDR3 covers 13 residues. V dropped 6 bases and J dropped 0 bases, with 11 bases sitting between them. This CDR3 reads CSADYPMNTEAFF. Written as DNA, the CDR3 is TGCAGTGCGGACTATCCTATGAACACTGAAGCTTTCTTT.

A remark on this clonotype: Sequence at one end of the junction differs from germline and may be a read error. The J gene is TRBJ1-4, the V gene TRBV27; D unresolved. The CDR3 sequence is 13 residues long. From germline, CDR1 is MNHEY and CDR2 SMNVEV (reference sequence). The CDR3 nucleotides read TGTGCCAGCAGTTTATCCCCAGCGTCGAAACCGTTTTTT. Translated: CASSLSPASKPFF.

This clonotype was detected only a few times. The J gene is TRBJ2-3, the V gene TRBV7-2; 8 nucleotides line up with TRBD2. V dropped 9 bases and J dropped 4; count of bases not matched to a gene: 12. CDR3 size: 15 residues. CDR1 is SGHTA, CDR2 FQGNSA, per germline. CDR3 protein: CASRRSGGQADTQYF. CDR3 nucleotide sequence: TGTGCCAGTAGGCGATCGGGGGGGCAGGCAGATACGCAGTATTTT.

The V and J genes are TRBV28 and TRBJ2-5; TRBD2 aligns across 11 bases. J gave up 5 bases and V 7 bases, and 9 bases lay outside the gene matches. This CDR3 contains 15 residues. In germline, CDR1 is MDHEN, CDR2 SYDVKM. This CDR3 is CASNGGLAAGETQYF. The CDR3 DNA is TGTGCCAGCAATGGGGGACTAGCGGCTGGGGAGACCCAGTACTTC.

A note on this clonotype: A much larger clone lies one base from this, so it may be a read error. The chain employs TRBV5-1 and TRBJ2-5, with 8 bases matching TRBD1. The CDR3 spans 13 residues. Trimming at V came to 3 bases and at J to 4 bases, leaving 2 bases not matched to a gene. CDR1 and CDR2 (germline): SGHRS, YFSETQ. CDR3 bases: TGCGCCAGCAGCTGTGGACAGGGAGAGACCCAGTACTTC. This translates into CASSCGQGETQYF. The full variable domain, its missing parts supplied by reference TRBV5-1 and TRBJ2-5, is KAGVTQTPRYLIKTRGQQVTLSCSPISGHRSVSWYQQTPGQGLQFLFEYFSETQRNKGNFPGRFSGRQFSNSRSEMNVSTLELGDSALYLCASSCGQGETQYFGPGTRLLVL.

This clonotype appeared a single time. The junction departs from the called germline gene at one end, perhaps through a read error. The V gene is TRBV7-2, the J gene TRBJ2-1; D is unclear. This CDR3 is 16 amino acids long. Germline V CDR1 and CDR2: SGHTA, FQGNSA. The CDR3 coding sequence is TGTGCCAGCAGCTTAGGCCATTCGAGCTCCTGCAATGAGCAGTTCTTC. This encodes CASSLGHSSSCNEQFF.